The T cell receptor beta chain described here comes from a study of blood T cell repertoires in COVID-19. Study background: COVID-19 samples from acute and convalescent phases originated in the United States, Italy and Spain. Nucleic acid was either cDNA or gDNA, and it came from T cells, B-cell-depleted T cells, or PBMCs.

The CDR3 has 13 amino acids. Germline CDR1 and CDR2: MNHEY and SMNVEV (reference sequence). V lost 3 bases and J lost 4; bases outside the gene matches: 2. Original handling: Reference gene primer amplification yielded estimated nucleated cell counts. Assay used: immunoSEQ multiplex PCR; TCRdb lists only in-frame clones, some missing. The V and J calls and the clone size are those of that table, but D and trimming were determined from the DNA. Among approximately 100,000 clones listed, around three quarters were seen once. The count of this clone is one. The chain is built from TRBV27 and TRBJ1-2, with 7 bases lining up with TRBD1. The TCR was taken from a human donor in a cohort sampled during active or convalescent COVID-19. Material for sequencing was peripheral blood. The CDR3 sequence: CASSFRGAYGYTF. CDR3 DNA sequence: TGTGCCAGCAGTTTCAGGGGGGCCTATGGCTACACCTTC.